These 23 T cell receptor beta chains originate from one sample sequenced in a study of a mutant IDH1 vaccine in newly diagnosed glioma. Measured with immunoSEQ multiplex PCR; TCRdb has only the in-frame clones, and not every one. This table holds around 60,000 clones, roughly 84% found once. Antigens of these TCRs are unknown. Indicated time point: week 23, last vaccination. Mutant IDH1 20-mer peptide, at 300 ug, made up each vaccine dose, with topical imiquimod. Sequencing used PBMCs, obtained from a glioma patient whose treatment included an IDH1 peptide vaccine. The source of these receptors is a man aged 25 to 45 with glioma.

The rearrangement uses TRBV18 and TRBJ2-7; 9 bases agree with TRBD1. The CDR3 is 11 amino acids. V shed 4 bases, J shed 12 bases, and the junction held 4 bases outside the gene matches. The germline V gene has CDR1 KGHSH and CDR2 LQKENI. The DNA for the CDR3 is TGTGCCAGCTCACAGGACAGGGGCCGGTACTTC. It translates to CASSQDRGRYF.

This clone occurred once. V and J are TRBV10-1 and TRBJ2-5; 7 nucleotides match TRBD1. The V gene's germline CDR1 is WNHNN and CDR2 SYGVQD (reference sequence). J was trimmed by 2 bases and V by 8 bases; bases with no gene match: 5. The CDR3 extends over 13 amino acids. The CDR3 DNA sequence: TGCGCCAGCTCCCGGGACAGACAAGAGACCCAGTACTTC. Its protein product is CASSRDRQETQYF.

This CDR3 is CASSSPGLINSPLHF. In DNA, the CDR3 is TGTGCCAGCAGTTCGCCGGGACTGATTAATTCACCCCTCCACTTT. This chain uses TRBV27 with TRBJ1-6; TRBD1 is a possible D gene (5 bases). V lost 4 bases and J 6 bases, leaving 13 bases between the germline ends. CDR3 size: 15 residues. Germline V gives CDR1 MNHEY, CDR2 SMNVEV (reference sequence).

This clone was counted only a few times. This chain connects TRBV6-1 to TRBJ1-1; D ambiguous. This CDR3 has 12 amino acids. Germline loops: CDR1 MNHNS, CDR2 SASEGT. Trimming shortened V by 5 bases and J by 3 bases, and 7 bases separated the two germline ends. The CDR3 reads CASSRGYTEAFF. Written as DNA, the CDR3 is TGTGCCAGCAGTCGGGGATACACTGAAGCTTTCTTT.

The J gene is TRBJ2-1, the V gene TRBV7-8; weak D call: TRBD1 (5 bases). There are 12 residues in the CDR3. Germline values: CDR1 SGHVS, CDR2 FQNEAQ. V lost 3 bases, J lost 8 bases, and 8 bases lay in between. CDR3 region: CASSFQGYEQFF. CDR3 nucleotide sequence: TGTGCCAGCAGCTTTCAGGGATATGAGCAGTTCTTC.

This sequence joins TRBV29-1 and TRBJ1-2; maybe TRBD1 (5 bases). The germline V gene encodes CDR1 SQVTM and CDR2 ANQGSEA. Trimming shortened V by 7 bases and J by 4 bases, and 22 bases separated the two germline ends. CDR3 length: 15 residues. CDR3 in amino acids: CSALGQGPDGYGYTF. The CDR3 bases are TGCAGCGCTCTTGGGCAGGGCCCGGATGGCTATGGCTACACCTTC.

The CDR3 DNA reads as TGCGCCAGCAATGAAGGGGGCACTGAAGCTTTCTTT. This sequence encodes CASNEGGTEAFF. The chain uses TRBV10-2 and TRBJ1-1, with TRBD1 as a possible D gene (6 bases). This CDR3 contains 12 residues. Trimming removed 7 bases from V and 4 bases from J, with 10 bases in between. Germline V lookup: CDR1 WSHSY, CDR2 SAAADI.

CDR3 nucleotide sequence: TGTGCCAGCAGCCCAACAGGGGGCCGGAGCACAGATACGCAGTATTTT. As protein: CASSPTGGRSTDTQYF. V and J are TRBV5-4 and TRBJ2-3; TRBD1 matches 9 bases. Germline V gene data show CDR1 as SGHNT and CDR2 as YYREEE (reference sequence). After removal of 4 bases from V and 0 bases from J, the junction contained 6 bases not matched to a gene. The CDR3 totals 16 residues.

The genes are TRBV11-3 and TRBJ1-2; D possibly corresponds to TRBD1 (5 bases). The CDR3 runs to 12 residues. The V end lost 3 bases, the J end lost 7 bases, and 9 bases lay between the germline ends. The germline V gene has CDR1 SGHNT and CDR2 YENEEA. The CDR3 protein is CASSLGGTGYTF. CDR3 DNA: TGTGCCAGCAGCTTGGGGGGTACTGGCTACACCTTC.

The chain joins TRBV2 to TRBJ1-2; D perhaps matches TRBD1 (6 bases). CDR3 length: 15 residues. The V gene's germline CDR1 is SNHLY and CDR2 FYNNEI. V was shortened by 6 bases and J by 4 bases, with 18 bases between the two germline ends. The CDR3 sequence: CASSPRDTPLYGYTF. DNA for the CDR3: TGTGCCAGCAGCCCCCGGGACACCCCCCTCTATGGCTACACCTTC.

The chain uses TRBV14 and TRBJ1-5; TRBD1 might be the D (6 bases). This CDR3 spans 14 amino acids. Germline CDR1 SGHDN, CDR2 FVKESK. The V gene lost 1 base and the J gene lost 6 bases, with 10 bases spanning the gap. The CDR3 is CASSQGGAGQPQHF. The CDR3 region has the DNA TGTGCCAGCAGCCAAGGGGGGGCTGGTCAGCCCCAGCATTTT.

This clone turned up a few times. The CDR3 DNA reads TGTGCCAGCAGCCCCGGCGGGGGGTCGGAGCAGTACTTC. This gives the protein CASSPGGGSEQYF. The chain is built from TRBV2 and TRBJ2-5; TRBD2 agrees at 8 bases. The CDR3 has 13 residues. Germline CDR1 is SNHLY and CDR2 is FYNNEI. V lost 6 bases, J lost 11 bases, and 11 bases stayed unmatched. Drawing the rest from reference TRBV2 and TRBJ2-5, the complete variable domain is EPEVTQTPSHQVTQMGQEVILRCVPISNHLYFYWYRQILGQKVEFLVSFYNNEISEKSEIFDDQFSVERPDGSNFTLKIRSTKLEDSAMYFCASSPGGGSEQYFGPGTRLLVL.

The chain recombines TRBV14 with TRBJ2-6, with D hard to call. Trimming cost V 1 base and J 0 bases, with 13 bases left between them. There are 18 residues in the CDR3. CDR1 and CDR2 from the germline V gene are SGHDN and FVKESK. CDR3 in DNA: TGTGCCAGCAGCCAAGTAAGCTATCTGAGCTCTGGGGCCAACGTCCTGACTTTC. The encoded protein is CASSQVSYLSSGANVLTF.

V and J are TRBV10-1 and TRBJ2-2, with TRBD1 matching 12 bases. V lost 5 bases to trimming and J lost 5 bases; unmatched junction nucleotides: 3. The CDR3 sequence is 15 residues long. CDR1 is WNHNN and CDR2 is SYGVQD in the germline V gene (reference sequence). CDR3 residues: CASSRDRGRTGELFF. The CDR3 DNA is TGCGCCAGCAGTAGGGACAGGGGGCGAACCGGGGAGCTGTTTTTT.

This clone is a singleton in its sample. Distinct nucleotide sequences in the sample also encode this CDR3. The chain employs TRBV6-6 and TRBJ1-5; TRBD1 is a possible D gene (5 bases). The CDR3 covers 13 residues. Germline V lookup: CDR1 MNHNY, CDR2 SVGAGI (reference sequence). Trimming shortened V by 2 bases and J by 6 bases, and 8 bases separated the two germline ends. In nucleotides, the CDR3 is TGTGCCAGCAGTTACGATGGGGGTCAGCCCCAGCATTTT. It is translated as CASSYDGGQPQHF.

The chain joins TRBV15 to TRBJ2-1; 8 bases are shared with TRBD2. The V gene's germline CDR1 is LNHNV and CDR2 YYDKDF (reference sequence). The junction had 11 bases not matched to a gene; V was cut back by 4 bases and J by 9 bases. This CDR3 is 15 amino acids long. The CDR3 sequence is CATSTGRRGAAEQFF. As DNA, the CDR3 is TGTGCCACCAGCACAGGTCGGCGGGGGGCCGCTGAGCAGTTCTTC. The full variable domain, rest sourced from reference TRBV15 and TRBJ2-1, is DAMVIQNPRYQVTQFGKPVTLSCSQTLNHNVMYWYQQKSSQAPKLLFHYYDKDFNNEADTPDNFQSRRPNTSFCFLDIRSPGLGDTAMYLCATSTGRRGAAEQFFGPGTRLTVL.

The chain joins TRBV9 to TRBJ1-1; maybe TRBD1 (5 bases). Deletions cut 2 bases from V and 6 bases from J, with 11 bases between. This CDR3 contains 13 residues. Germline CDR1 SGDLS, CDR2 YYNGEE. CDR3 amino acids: CASSVAGGAEAFF. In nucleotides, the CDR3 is TGTGCCAGCAGCGTCGCCGGGGGAGCTGAAGCTTTCTTT.

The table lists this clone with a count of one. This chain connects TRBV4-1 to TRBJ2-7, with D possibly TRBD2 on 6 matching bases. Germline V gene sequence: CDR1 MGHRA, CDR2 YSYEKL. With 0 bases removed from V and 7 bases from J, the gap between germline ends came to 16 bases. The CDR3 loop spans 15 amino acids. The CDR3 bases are TGCGCCAGCAGCCAAGATTCGGGGGTCTCTGGGGAGCAGTACTTC. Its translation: CASSQDSGVSGEQYF.

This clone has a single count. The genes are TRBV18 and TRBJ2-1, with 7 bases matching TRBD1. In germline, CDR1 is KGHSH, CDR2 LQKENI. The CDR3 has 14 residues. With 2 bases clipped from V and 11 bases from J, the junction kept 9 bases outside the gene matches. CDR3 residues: CASSPDRVESKQFF. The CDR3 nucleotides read TGTGCCAGCTCACCAGACAGGGTCGAGTCCAAGCAGTTCTTC.

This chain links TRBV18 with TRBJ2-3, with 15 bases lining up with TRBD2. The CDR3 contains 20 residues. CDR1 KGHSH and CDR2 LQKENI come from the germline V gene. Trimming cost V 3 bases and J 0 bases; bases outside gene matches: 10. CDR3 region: CASSPRTSGGDQKSTDTQYF. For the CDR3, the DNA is TGTGCCAGCTCACCTCGGACTAGCGGGGGGGATCAGAAAAGCACAGATACGCAGTATTTT.

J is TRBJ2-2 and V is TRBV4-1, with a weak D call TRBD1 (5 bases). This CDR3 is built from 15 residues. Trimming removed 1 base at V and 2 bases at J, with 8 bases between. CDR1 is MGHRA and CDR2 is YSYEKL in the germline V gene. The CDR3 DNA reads TGCGCCAGCAGCCAAGGACAGATAAACACCGGGGAGCTGTTTTTT. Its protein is CASSQGQINTGELFF.

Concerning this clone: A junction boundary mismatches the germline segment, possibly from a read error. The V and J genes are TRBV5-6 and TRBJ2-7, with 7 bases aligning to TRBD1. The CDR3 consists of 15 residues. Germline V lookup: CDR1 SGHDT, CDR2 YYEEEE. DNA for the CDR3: TGTGCCAGCAGCGACGGGACAGCTAGCTCCTACGAGCGGTACTTC. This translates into CASSDGTASSYERYF.

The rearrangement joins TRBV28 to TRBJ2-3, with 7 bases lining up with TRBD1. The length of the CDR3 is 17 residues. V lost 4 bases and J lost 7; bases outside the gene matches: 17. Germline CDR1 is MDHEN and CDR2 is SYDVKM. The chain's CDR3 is CASSSSPQGQLRYTQYF. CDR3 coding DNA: TGTGCCAGCAGTTCGAGCCCCCAGGGACAGTTAAGGTATACGCAGTATTTT.